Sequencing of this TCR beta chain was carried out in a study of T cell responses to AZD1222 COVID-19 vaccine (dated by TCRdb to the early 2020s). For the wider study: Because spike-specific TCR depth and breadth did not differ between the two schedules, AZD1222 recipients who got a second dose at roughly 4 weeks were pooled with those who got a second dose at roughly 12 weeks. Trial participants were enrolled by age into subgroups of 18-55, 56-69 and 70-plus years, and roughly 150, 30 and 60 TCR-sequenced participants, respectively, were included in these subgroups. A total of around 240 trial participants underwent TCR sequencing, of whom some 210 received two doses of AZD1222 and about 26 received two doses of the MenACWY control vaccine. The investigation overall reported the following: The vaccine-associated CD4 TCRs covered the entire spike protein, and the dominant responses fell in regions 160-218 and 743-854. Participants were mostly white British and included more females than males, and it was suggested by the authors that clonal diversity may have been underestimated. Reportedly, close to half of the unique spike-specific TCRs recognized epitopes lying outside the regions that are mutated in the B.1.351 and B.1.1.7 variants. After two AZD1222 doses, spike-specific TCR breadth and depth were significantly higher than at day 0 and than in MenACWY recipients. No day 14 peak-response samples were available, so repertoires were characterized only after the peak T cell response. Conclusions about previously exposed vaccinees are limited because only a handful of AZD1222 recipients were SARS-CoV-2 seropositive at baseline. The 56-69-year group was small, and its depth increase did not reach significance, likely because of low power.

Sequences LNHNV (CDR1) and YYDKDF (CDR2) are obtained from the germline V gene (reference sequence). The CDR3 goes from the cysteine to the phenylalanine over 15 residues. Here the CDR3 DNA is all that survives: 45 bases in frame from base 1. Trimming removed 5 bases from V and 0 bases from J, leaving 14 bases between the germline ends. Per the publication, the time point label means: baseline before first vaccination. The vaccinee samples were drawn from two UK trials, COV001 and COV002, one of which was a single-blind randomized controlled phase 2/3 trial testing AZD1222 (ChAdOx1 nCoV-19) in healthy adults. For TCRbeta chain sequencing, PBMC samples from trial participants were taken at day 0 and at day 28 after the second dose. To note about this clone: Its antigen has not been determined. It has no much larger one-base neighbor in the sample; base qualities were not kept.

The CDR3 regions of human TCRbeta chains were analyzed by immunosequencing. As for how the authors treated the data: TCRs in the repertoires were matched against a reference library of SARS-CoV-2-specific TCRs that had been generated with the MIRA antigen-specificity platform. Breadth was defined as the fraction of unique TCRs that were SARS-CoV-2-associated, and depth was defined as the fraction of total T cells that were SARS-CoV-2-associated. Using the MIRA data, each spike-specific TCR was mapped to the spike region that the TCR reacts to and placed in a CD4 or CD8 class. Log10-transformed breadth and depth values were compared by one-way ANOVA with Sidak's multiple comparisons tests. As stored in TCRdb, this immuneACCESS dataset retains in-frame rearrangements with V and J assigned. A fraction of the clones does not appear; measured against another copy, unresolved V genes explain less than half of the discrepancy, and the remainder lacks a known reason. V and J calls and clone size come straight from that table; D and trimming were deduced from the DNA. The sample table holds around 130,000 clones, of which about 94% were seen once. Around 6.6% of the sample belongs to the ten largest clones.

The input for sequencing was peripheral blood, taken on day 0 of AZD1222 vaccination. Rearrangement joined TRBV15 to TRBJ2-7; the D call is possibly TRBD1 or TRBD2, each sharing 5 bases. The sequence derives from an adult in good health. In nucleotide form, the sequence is TGTGCCACCAGCCCGGGGCGGGTAAGCTCCTACGAGCAGTACTTC. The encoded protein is CATSPGRVSSYEQYF.